These T cell receptor beta chains were read from a single sample in a study of technical replicates of blood from a few donors. Repertoires were generated with immunoSEQ multiplex PCR, while TCRdb's copy carries only in-frame clones and drops some. The sample lists under 85,000 clones, approximately 96% occurring once. The sequencing input was T cells isolated from PBMCs. Receptor source: a human donor in good health. CDR3s include the opening cysteine and the closing phenylalanine or tryptophan. A D gene is named only where the DNA matches it firmly. Size is stated for part of the rows, as once, few or many counts, or as a class when the clone is expanded.

V	D	length	size	J	DNA	CDR3
TRBV27	NA	15	NA	TRBJ2-5	TGTGCCAGCAGCCGCGGAAGCGGGTTGGTTGAGACCCAGTACTTC	CASSRGSGLVETQYF
TRBV7-9	TRBD2	16	NA	TRBJ2-1	TGTGCCAGCAGCTTAGCTAGGGCTAGCGGGAGCAATGAGCAGTTCTTC	CASSLARASGSNEQFF
TRBV6-5	TRBD1	15	NA	TRBJ1-5	TGTGCCAGCAGCCCGGACAGGGCCACCAATCAGCCCCAGCATTTT	CASSPDRATNQPQHF
TRBV2	TRBD2	13	NA	TRBJ2-1	TGTGCCAGCAGGGGGGGGATATATGGTGAGCAGTTCTTC	CASRGGIYGEQFF
TRBV5-4	NA	14	NA	TRBJ2-6	TGTGCCAGCAGCACGGAACAGGCGCCTGGGGTCCTGACTTTC	CASSTEQAPGVLTF
TRBV7-9	TRBD2	18	NA	TRBJ2-1	TGTGCCAGCAGCTTAGAAGCCCTAGCGGGAATCCGGGGAAGGGAGCAGTTCTTC	CASSLEALAGIRGREQFF
TRBV10-3	NA	14	few	TRBJ1-1	TGTGCCATCAGTGATTTTGGGGGCAACACTGAAGCTTTCTTT	CAISDFGGNTEAFF
TRBV5-6	TRBD1	18	NA	TRBJ1-1	TGTGCCAGCAGCTTGGTGTCCGGGACAGGTATCAGAAAGACTGAAGCTTTCTTT	CASSLVSGTGIRKTEAFF
TRBV4-2	NA	16	NA	TRBJ2-1	TGTGCCAGCAGCCAAGATTCACAGGGCGCCTACAATGAGCAGTTCTTC	CASSQDSQGAYNEQFF
TRBV6-6	NA	11	once	TRBJ2-7	TGTGCCAGCCGACTAGGGCTCGAGCAGTACTTC	CASRLGLEQYF
TRBV25-1	NA	18	NA	TRBJ2-1	TGTGCCAGCAGTGGAGGTAATTACGGCTTCTTCCCGTACAATGAGCAGTTCTTC	CASSGGNYGFFPYNEQFF
TRBV21-1	NA	14	NA	TRBJ1-2	TGTGCCAGCAGCATGGGGACAGGGCCTTGGGGCTACACCTTC	CASSMGTGPWGYTF
TRBV5-4	NA	13	NA	TRBJ2-2	TGTGCCAGCAGCTTGCTCCCAGGCGGGGAGCTGTTTTTT	CASSLLPGGELFF
TRBV6-1	NA	13	once	TRBJ1-2	TGTGCCAGCAGTTGGACAGCGGACTATGGCTACACCTTC	CASSWTADYGYTF
TRBV5-4	TRBD1	14	NA	TRBJ2-2	TGTGCCACAAATACAGGGGAGCACACCGGGGAGCTGTTTTTT	CATNTGEHTGELFF
TRBV6-4	TRBD2	15	NA	TRBJ2-7	TGTGCCAGCAGTGAGTATCCTAGCGGCTCCTACGAGCAGTACTTC	CASSEYPSGSYEQYF
TRBV2	NA	16	NA	TRBJ2-5	TGTGCCACCTCACGACCATCTAGCGTCCCCCCGGAGACCCAGTACTTC	CATSRPSSVPPETQYF
TRBV15	TRBD1	15	NA	TRBJ1-5	TGTGCCACCAGCGGGACAGGGGGCGCAGGTCAGCCCCAGCATTTT	CATSGTGGAGQPQHF
TRBV2	NA	14	NA	TRBJ1-1	TGTGCCAGCAGTGGCAGGGGTGGGAACACTGAAGCTTTCTTT	CASSGRGGNTEAFF
TRBV28	NA	16	NA	TRBJ2-7	TGTGCCAGCAGTTTAATCGGGGTTTTGGGGTACTACGAGCAGTACTTC	CASSLIGVLGYYEQYF
TRBV13	NA	16	once	TRBJ1-6	TGTGCCAGCAGCTCCACGTTTGGGACACAAAATTCACCCCTCCACTTT	CASSSTFGTQNSPLHF
TRBV10-3	TRBD1	13	once	TRBJ1-2	TGTGCCATCAGCCTGGGACAGGGCTATGGCTACACCTTC	CAISLGQGYGYTF
TRBV19	NA	11	once	TRBJ2-5	TGTGCCAGTAGTATCCGAGAGACCCAGTACTTC	CASSIRETQYF
TRBV6-4	NA	14	NA	TRBJ2-3	TGTGCCAGCAGTCCGGGAGTCGGGGCAGATACGCAGTATTTT	CASSPGVGADTQYF
TRBV30	TRBD1	13	NA	TRBJ1-2	TGTGCCTGGAGTTACCGGGACAGGGCTGGCTACACCTTC	CAWSYRDRAGYTF
TRBV28	NA	13	NA	TRBJ1-3	TGTGCCAGCAGTTTGACAGCCAGAAACACCATATATTTT	CASSLTARNTIYF
TRBV19	TRBD1	14	NA	TRBJ2-7	TGTGCCAGTAGTCCCGGGACAGGGAGCTACGAGCAGTACTTC	CASSPGTGSYEQYF
TRBV11-2	TRBD2	16	NA	TRBJ2-7	TGTGCCAGCAGCCCACTGACTAGCGGGGTAGCCTACGAGCAGTACTTC	CASSPLTSGVAYEQYF
TRBV30	TRBD2	13	NA	TRBJ2-1	TGTGCCTGGGCTAGCGGGGGGGCCAGGGAGCAGTTCTTC	CAWASGGAREQFF
TRBV5-4	NA	12	NA	TRBJ2-3	TGTGCCAGCAGCCTGGACACCTATACGCAGTATTTT	CASSLDTYTQYF
TRBV7-9	TRBD1	13	NA	TRBJ2-1	TGTGCCAGCAACTTAATCAGGGGGAGAGGTCAGTTCTTC	CASNLIRGRGQFF
TRBV30	NA	13	once	TRBJ2-1	TGTGCCTGGAGTGTACGAGCGGACAATGAGCAGTTCTTC	CAWSVRADNEQFF
TRBV5-1	NA	13	NA	TRBJ2-7	TGCGCCAGCAGCCCCGGACACCCCTACGAGCAGTACTTC	CASSPGHPYEQYF
TRBV28	NA	16	NA	TRBJ1-2	TGTGCCAGCAGTTTCCCGCCGCTCGAACGGGGGTATGGCTACACCTTC	CASSFPPLERGYGYTF
TRBV19	TRBD1	13	once	TRBJ2-5	TGTGCCCGTAATCACAGGGGACGAGAGACCCAGTACTTC	CARNHRGRETQYF
TRBV6-5	TRBD1	14	NA	TRBJ2-1	TGTGCCAGCAGCTCAACAGGGGCCTACAATGAGCAGTTCTTC	CASSSTGAYNEQFF
TRBV27	TRBD1	17	NA	TRBJ1-4	TGTGCCAGCAGCCGGACAGGGGAACTATATGGCAGTGAAAAACTGTTTTTT	CASSRTGELYGSEKLFF
TRBV28	TRBD1	12	NA	TRBJ1-5	TGTGCCACAGGGGGGTATGATCAGCCCCAGCATTTT	CATGGYDQPQHF
TRBV5-1	NA	13	NA	TRBJ2-4	TGCGCCAGCCCCGTACTAGCCAAAAACATTCAGTACTTC	CASPVLAKNIQYF
TRBV5-1	NA	12	NA	TRBJ1-2	TGCGCCAGCAGCTTGGACAGGGTCGGCTACACCTTC	CASSLDRVGYTF
TRBV5-1	TRBD2	15	NA	TRBJ2-3	TGCGCCAGCAGCTTGGGCGGGGGGGATACAGATACGCAGTATTTT	CASSLGGGDTDTQYF
TRBV28	NA	14	NA	TRBJ2-5	TGTGCCAGCAGTACACCGGGAGAAGGTGAGACCCAGTACTTC	CASSTPGEGETQYF
TRBV2	TRBD1	15	NA	TRBJ1-2	TGTGCCAGGGAAGGAGCTCAGGGGGCCAACTATGGCTACACCTTC	CAREGAQGANYGYTF
TRBV25-1	NA	15	NA	TRBJ2-3	TGTGCCAGCAGTGAAGGGCCAGGGAGCACAGATACGCAGTATTTT	CASSEGPGSTDTQYF
TRBV28	TRBD1	15	NA	TRBJ1-5	TGTGCCAGCAGTTTCGAGGACAGGAGCAATCAGCCCCAGCATTTT	CASSFEDRSNQPQHF